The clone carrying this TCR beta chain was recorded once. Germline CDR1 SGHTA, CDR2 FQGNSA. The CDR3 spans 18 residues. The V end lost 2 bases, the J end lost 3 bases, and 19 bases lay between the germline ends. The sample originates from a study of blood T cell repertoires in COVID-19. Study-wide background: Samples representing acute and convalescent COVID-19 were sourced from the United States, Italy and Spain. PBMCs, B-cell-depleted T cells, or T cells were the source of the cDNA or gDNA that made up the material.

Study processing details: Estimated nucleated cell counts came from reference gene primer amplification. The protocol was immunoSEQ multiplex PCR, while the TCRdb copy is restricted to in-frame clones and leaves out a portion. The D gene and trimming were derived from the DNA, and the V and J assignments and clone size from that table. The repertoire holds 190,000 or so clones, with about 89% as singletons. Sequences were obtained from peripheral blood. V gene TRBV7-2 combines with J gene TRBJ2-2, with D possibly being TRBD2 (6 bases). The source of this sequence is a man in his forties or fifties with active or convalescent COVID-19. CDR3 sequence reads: CASSLRPLAGTDTGELFF. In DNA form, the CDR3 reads TGTGCCAGCAGCTTACGTCCCCTCGCGGGGACGGACACCGGGGAGCTGTTTTTT.